These 10 T cell receptor beta chains were sequenced from one sample in a study of blood T cell repertoires in COVID-19. The protocol was immunoSEQ multiplex PCR, while the TCRdb copy is restricted to in-frame clones and leaves out a portion. The repertoire holds over 65,000 clones, approximately 86% seen once, with more than 10% in the top ten. The sequenced material came from peripheral blood. Receptors originate from a human donor in a cohort sampled during active COVID-19.

The chain carries TRBV7-9 and TRBJ1-2; tentatively, D is TRBD1 (6 bases). The germline gives CDR1 SEHNR, CDR2 FQNEAQ (reference sequence). V lost 2 bases and J 12 bases, leaving 19 bases between the germline ends. The CDR3 has 14 amino acids. CDR3 sequence reads: CASSLMQGIVADTF. CDR3 in DNA: TGTGCCAGCAGCTTAATGCAGGGGATTGTGGCAGACACCTTC.

V and J are TRBV5-1 and TRBJ1-5, with TRBD1 as a possible D gene (5 bases). Per the germline V gene, CDR1 is SGHRS and CDR2 is YFSETQ. Trimming took 0 bases from V and 4 from J, leaving 11 bases between them. This CDR3 is 15 amino acids long. The CDR3 DNA is TGCGCCAGCAGCTTGGGCGGGGACGGAAATCAGCCCCAGCATTTT. Encoded protein: CASSLGGDGNQPQHF.

The chain has TRBV30 and TRBJ2-2, with TRBD1 as a possible D gene (6 bases). The CDR3 totals 13 residues. The germline CDR1 and CDR2 sequences are GTSNPN and SVGIG (reference sequence). The V end lost 5 bases, the J end lost 5 bases, and 12 bases lay between the germline ends. CDR3 coding DNA: TGTGCCTGGCGTGGACAGAAAACCGGGGAGCTGTTTTTT. Protein product: CAWRGQKTGELFF.

This clone turned up a few times. The chain recombines TRBV4-1 with TRBJ1-3; no reliable D call. CDR1 and CDR2 from the germline V gene are MGHRA and YSYEKL. Trimming stripped 3 bases from V and 2 bases from J, with 20 bases between. The length of the CDR3 is 18 residues. This CDR3 reads CASSHQDFIPGTGNTIYF. The CDR3 DNA reads TGCGCCAGCAGCCATCAGGACTTTATCCCCGGCACTGGAAACACCATATATTTT.

J is TRBJ2-7 and V is TRBV5-4; D perhaps matches TRBD1 (6 bases). Trimming cost V 4 bases and J 0 bases, with 11 bases left between them. This CDR3 is built from 14 residues. Germline V gene data show CDR1 as SGHNT and CDR2 as YYREEE (reference sequence). CDR3 amino acids: CASSGQRNSYEQYF. CDR3 nucleotide sequence: TGTGCCAGCAGCGGACAGCGGAACTCCTACGAGCAGTACTTC.

V usage is TRBV5-6 and J usage is TRBJ2-1; D may be TRBD2 (7 bases). The germline V gene has CDR1 SGHDT and CDR2 YYEEEE. CDR3 length: 16 residues. V was shortened by 2 bases and J by 1 base, with 13 bases between the two germline ends. CDR3 in DNA: TGTGCCAGCAGCTTTCAGGGGCGGGGGTCCTACAATGAGCAGTTCTTC. This sequence encodes CASSFQGRGSYNEQFF.

The sample holds one count of this clone. The J gene is TRBJ2-2, the V gene TRBV28; 8 nucleotides align to TRBD2. V dropped 6 bases and J dropped 1; count of bases not matched to a gene: 4. CDR1 is MDHEN and CDR2 is SYDVKM in the germline V gene. The CDR3 has 15 amino acids. CDR3 region: CASSVTSGNTGELFF. DNA for the CDR3: TGTGCCAGCAGCGTCACTAGCGGGAACACCGGGGAGCTGTTTTTT.

The V and J genes are TRBV30 and TRBJ1-4; D possibly corresponds to TRBD1 (6 bases). Trimming took off 5 bases at V and 5 bases at J, with 12 bases between the two ends. Germline CDR1 reads GTSNPN; CDR2 reads SVGIG (reference sequence). The CDR3 runs to 13 residues. The CDR3 protein is CAWEQGRNEKLFF. The DNA for the CDR3 is TGTGCCTGGGAACAGGGACGAAATGAAAAACTGTTTTTT.

The chain couples TRBV6-5 to TRBJ1-2; 8 bases agree with TRBD1. V lost 4 bases and J lost 4; bases outside the gene matches: 11. Germline CDR1 is MNHEY and CDR2 is SVGAGI. CDR3 length: 16 amino acids. The DNA of the CDR3 is TGTGCCAGCAGTTCGAGCGTTAGACAGGGGACCTATGGCTACACCTTC. It specifies CASSSSVRQGTYGYTF.

V and J are TRBV10-3 and TRBJ1-2; 7 bases line up with TRBD1. The CDR3 loop spans 16 amino acids. Germline CDR1 and CDR2: ENHRY and SYGVKD. The J segment lost 2 bases and the V segment lost 0 bases, leaving 6 bases of the junction unmatched. The DNA of the CDR3 is TGTGCCATCAGTGAGTCGACCGCAGGGGGGAACTATGGCTACACCTTC. As protein: CAISESTAGGNYGYTF.